This is a list of T cell receptor beta chains from one sample in a study of shared clonotypes between healthy human individuals. Assay used: immunoSEQ multiplex PCR; TCRdb lists only in-frame clones, some missing. The sample yields about 1.5 million clones, about 98% seen once. The sequenced sample consisted of naive CD4+ T cells sorted from blood. The origin of the receptors is a man younger than 40 in good health. The CDR3 runs from the conserved cysteine through the conserved F or W. D genes are given only for firm matches. Expanded clones get a size class; other rows say once, few or many, or leave the size out.

clone_size: NA; v_call: TRBV2; d_call: NA; j_call: TRBJ1-2; cdr3_aa: CASSDRADYGYTF; cdr3_nt: TGTGCCAGCAGTGACCGAGCAGACTATGGCTACACCTTC
clone_size: NA; v_call: TRBV7-8; d_call: NA; j_call: TRBJ1-5; cdr3_aa: CASSSLPVGGYSNQPQHF; cdr3_nt: TGTGCCAGCAGCTCCTTGCCCGTGGGGGGTTATAGCAATCAGCCCCAGCATTTT
clone_size: NA; v_call: TRBV5-1; d_call: NA; j_call: TRBJ2-7; cdr3_aa: CASSLRDGDYEQYF; cdr3_nt: TGCGCCAGCAGCTTACGGGACGGAGACTACGAGCAGTACTTC
clone_size: NA; v_call: TRBV4-2; d_call: NA; j_call: TRBJ2-1; cdr3_aa: CASSQEDSSYNEQFF; cdr3_nt: TGTGCCAGCAGCCAAGAGGACTCCTCCTACAATGAGCAGTTCTTC
clone_size: NA; v_call: TRBV6-5; d_call: NA; j_call: TRBJ1-3; cdr3_aa: CASSQGLSRNTIYF; cdr3_nt: TGTGCCAGCAGTCAAGGACTGAGCAGAAACACCATATATTTT
clone_size: NA; v_call: TRBV28; d_call: NA; j_call: TRBJ1-2; cdr3_aa: CASSRLNYGYTF; cdr3_nt: TGTGCCAGCAGTAGGCTCAACTATGGCTACACCTTC
clone_size: NA; v_call: TRBV2; d_call: TRBD1; j_call: TRBJ2-7; cdr3_aa: CASSARTGREYEQYF; cdr3_nt: TGTGCCAGCAGCGCTAGGACAGGGAGAGAATACGAGCAGTACTTC
clone_size: NA; v_call: TRBV2; d_call: NA; j_call: TRBJ2-1; cdr3_aa: CASRLPRTNNEQFF; cdr3_nt: TGTGCCAGCAGGTTACCCCGGACCAACAATGAGCAGTTCTTC
clone_size: NA; v_call: TRBV11-2; d_call: TRBD1; j_call: TRBJ1-5; cdr3_aa: CASSLAVTGNQPQHF; cdr3_nt: TGTGCCAGCAGCTTAGCGGTGACAGGGAATCAGCCCCAGCATTTT
clone_size: once; v_call: TRBV7-9; d_call: NA; j_call: TRBJ1-2; cdr3_aa: CASSFSLYGYTF; cdr3_nt: TGTGCCAGCAGCTTCTCTTTATATGGCTACACCTTC
clone_size: NA; v_call: TRBV9; d_call: NA; j_call: TRBJ2-7; cdr3_aa: CASSRAGTTYEQYF; cdr3_nt: TGTGCCAGCAGCCGGGCGGGGACAACCTACGAGCAGTACTTC
clone_size: NA; v_call: TRBV5-1; d_call: TRBD1; j_call: TRBJ1-1; cdr3_aa: CASSSRDRGTEAFF; cdr3_nt: TGCGCCAGCAGTAGCCGGGACAGGGGCACTGAAGCTTTCTTT
clone_size: once; v_call: TRBV29-1; d_call: NA; j_call: TRBJ1-2; cdr3_aa: CSVDGGVSYGYTF; cdr3_nt: TGCAGCGTTGATGGAGGGGTGAGCTATGGCTACACCTTC
clone_size: NA; v_call: TRBV5-1; d_call: TRBD1; j_call: TRBJ1-2; cdr3_aa: CASSFPGGAGYTF; cdr3_nt: TGCGCCAGCAGCTTCCCAGGGGGCGCCGGCTACACCTTC
clone_size: once; v_call: TRBV11-2; d_call: TRBD1; j_call: TRBJ2-7; cdr3_aa: CASSLVWDRSPYEQYF; cdr3_nt: TGTGCCAGCAGCTTAGTCTGGGACAGGAGCCCCTACGAGCAGTACTTC
clone_size: NA; v_call: TRBV18; d_call: NA; j_call: TRBJ1-1; cdr3_aa: CASSAEWGDTEAFF; cdr3_nt: TGTGCCAGCTCTGCCGAGTGGGGAGACACTGAAGCTTTCTTT
clone_size: NA; v_call: TRBV7-2; d_call: TRBD2; j_call: TRBJ2-3; cdr3_aa: CASSRDYKDTQYF; cdr3_nt: TGTGCCAGCAGCCGGGACTACAAGGATACGCAGTATTTT
clone_size: NA; v_call: TRBV20-1; d_call: NA; j_call: TRBJ2-1; cdr3_aa: CSASPTGPQFF; cdr3_nt: TGCAGTGCTAGCCCAACGGGCCCGCAGTTCTTC
clone_size: NA; v_call: TRBV7-9; d_call: NA; j_call: TRBJ2-7; cdr3_aa: CASSPLVEQYF; cdr3_nt: TGTGCCAGCAGCCCGTTGGTCGAGCAGTACTTC
clone_size: NA; v_call: TRBV2; d_call: NA; j_call: TRBJ2-2; cdr3_aa: CASRSGHLNTGELFF; cdr3_nt: TGTGCCAGCAGGTCCGGACACCTGAACACCGGGGAGCTGTTTTTT
clone_size: NA; v_call: TRBV7-9; d_call: TRBD2; j_call: TRBJ2-7; cdr3_aa: CASSPPDRTSGRAEQYF; cdr3_nt: TGTGCCAGCAGCCCCCCGGACAGGACTAGCGGGAGGGCCGAGCAGTACTTC
clone_size: NA; v_call: TRBV2; d_call: TRBD2; j_call: TRBJ2-3; cdr3_aa: CASSGGLAGGLDTQYF; cdr3_nt: TGTGCCAGCAGCGGCGGACTAGCGGGAGGGTTGGATACGCAGTATTTT
clone_size: NA; v_call: TRBV5-4; d_call: NA; j_call: TRBJ2-3; cdr3_aa: CASSFGGSGNTQYF; cdr3_nt: TGTGCCAGCAGCTTCGGTGGGAGTGGAAATACGCAGTATTTT
clone_size: NA; v_call: TRBV5-4; d_call: NA; j_call: TRBJ1-2; cdr3_aa: CASSLVGPRDYGYTF; cdr3_nt: TGTGCCAGCAGCTTGGTCGGCCCAAGGGACTATGGCTACACCTTC
clone_size: NA; v_call: TRBV6-9; d_call: NA; j_call: TRBJ1-1; cdr3_aa: CASSIQGLSAFTTEAFF; cdr3_nt: TGTGCCAGCAGTATCCAGGGGTTAAGCGCTTTTACTACTGAAGCTTTCTTT
clone_size: NA; v_call: TRBV2; d_call: TRBD2; j_call: TRBJ2-3; cdr3_aa: CASSPRTSSVDTQYF; cdr3_nt: TGTGCCAGCAGTCCAAGGACTAGTAGCGTAGATACGCAGTATTTT
clone_size: NA; v_call: TRBV5-1; d_call: TRBD2; j_call: TRBJ2-4; cdr3_aa: CASSSTSGSTNIQYF; cdr3_nt: TGCGCCAGCAGCTCAACTAGCGGGAGTACTAACATTCAGTACTTC